These 5 T cell receptor beta chains were sequenced from one sample in a study of blood T cells in healthy people across ages. Using a J-beta primer mix together with a sample-barcoded 5' primer, a second PCR was run for 7 to 11 cycles. TCRdb processed the 5' RACE reads anew with MiXCR; each CDR3 protein has one entry. The table records around 1.1 million distinct CDR3 sequences, under 40% of them present only once. The sample taken for sequencing was blood. The source of these receptors is a young man in good health.

Many counts were recorded for this clonotype. The chain couples TRBV29-1 to TRBJ2-3, with a weak D call TRBD2 (6 bases). Germline CDR1 is SQVTM and CDR2 is ANQGSEA. The V and J ends lost 3 bases and 2 bases respectively, with 12 bases between them. This CDR3 has 14 residues. The CDR3 reads CSVESEGSTDTQYF. CDR3 coding DNA: TGCAGCGTTGAGTCGGAGGGGTCCACAGATACGCAGTATTTT.

V usage is TRBV5-1 and J usage is TRBJ2-1, with 7 bases fitting TRBD2. The CDR3 consists of 16 residues. Germline-derived CDR1 and CDR2 are SGHRS and YFSETQ. J was trimmed by 7 bases and V by 3 bases; bases with no gene match: 13. The CDR3 sequence is CASSSQRGNIGNEQFF. CDR3 coding DNA: TGCGCCAGCAGCTCTCAGCGGGGTAATATTGGAAATGAGCAGTTCTTC. The full variable domain, rest sourced from reference TRBV5-1 and TRBJ2-1, is KAGVTQTPRYLIKTRGQQVTLSCSPISGHRSVSWYQQTPGQGLQFLFEYFSETQRNKGNFPGRFSGRQFSNSRSEMNVSTLELGDSALYLCASSSQRGNIGNEQFFGPGTRLTVL.

This clonotype was counted only a few times. The rearrangement uses TRBV20-1 and TRBJ2-1, with 8 bases matching TRBD2. Germline V gene sequence: CDR1 DFQATT, CDR2 SNEGSKA (reference sequence). The CDR3 extends over 16 amino acids. Trimming cost V 0 bases and J 4 bases; bases outside gene matches: 8. The CDR3 reads CSARDPLAEPYNEQFF. CDR3 nucleotide sequence: TGCAGTGCTAGAGATCCACTAGCGGAACCTTACAATGAGCAGTTCTTC.

The V and J genes are TRBV7-2 and TRBJ1-1; no reliable D call. V was clipped by 4 bases and J by 9 bases, with 15 bases between them. The CDR3 is 13 amino acids. Germline CDR1 SGHTA, CDR2 FQGNSA. CDR3 amino acids: CASSYPRSDKAFF. DNA for the CDR3: TGTGCCAGCAGCTACCCCCGAAGCGACAAAGCTTTCTTT. Full variable domain (missing parts from reference TRBV7-2 and TRBJ1-1): GAGVSQSPSNKVTEKGKDVELRCDPISGHTALYWYRQSLGQGLEFLIYFQGNSAPDKSGLPSDRFSAERTGGSVSTLTIQRTQQEDSAVYLCASSYPRSDKAFFGQGTRLTVV.

Note on this clonotype: This CDR3 is missing its conserved last phenylalanine or tryptophan, likely due to a read error. The rearrangement joins TRBV6-5 to TRBJ2-1; D uncertain. CDR3 length equals 11 residues. The V end was cut by 2 bases, the J end by 9 bases, with 5 bases between. Germline V lookup: CDR1 MNHEY, CDR2 SVGAGI. The chain's CDR3 is CASSYRSEQFL. The CDR3, as DNA: TGTGCCAGCAGTTACCGGAGTGAGCAGTTCTTG.